Shown below are 8 T cell receptor beta chains from a single sample sequenced in a study of T cell responses to AZD1222 COVID-19 vaccine. The assay was immunoSEQ multiplex PCR, and TCRdb's table has in-frame clones only and misses some. The table includes 180,000 or so clones, about 91% detected once. Sequencing was performed on peripheral blood, taken on day 0 of AZD1222 vaccination. These receptor sequences come from an adult in good health.

This clone was seen only once. This rearrangement joins TRBV7-8 to TRBJ2-1, with TRBD2 matching 11 bases. Germline CDR1 reads SGHVS; CDR2 reads FQNEAQ. The junction had 7 bases not matched to a gene; V was cut back by 3 bases and J by 6 bases. This CDR3 is built from 16 residues. The CDR3 DNA reads as TGTGCCAGCAGCTTCGGGGGGACTAGCGGCGGCAATGAGCAGTTCTTC. It encodes CASSFGGTSGGNEQFF.

The chain employs TRBV7-6 and TRBJ1-1, with 12 bases that match TRBD1. CDR3 size: 17 residues. Germline CDR1 and CDR2: SGHVS and FNYEAQ. After removal of 1 base from V and 3 bases from J, the junction contained 6 bases not matched to a gene. The CDR3 bases are TGTGCCAGCAGCTTAGGGTCGGGACAGGGGGCCCACACTGAAGCTTTCTTT. Translating gives CASSLGSGQGAHTEAFF. The entire variable domain, with the rest obtained from reference TRBV7-6 and TRBJ1-1, is as follows: GAGVSQSPRYKVTKRGQDVALRCDPISGHVSLYWYRQALGQGPEFLTYFNYEAQQDKSGLPNDRFSAERPEGSISTLTIQRTEQRDSAMYRCASSLGSGQGAHTEAFFGQGTRLTVV.

DNA for the CDR3: TGTGCCAGCAGCTCAGGGGGCCCCTCCGTCGGGGAGCTGTTTTTT. Protein product: CASSSGGPSVGELFF. The chain is built from TRBV7-2 and TRBJ2-2; TRBD1 agrees at 8 bases. The junction had 8 bases not matched to a gene; V was cut back by 4 bases and J by 7 bases. CDR3 length equals 15 residues. In germline, CDR1 is SGHTA, CDR2 FQGNSA.

V is TRBV2 and J is TRBJ1-6; weak D call: TRBD1 (6 bases). Germline V gene sequence: CDR1 SNHLY, CDR2 FYNNEI. Deletions cut 6 bases from V and 0 bases from J, with 9 bases between. The CDR3 loop spans 15 amino acids. The CDR3 DNA reads as TGTGCCAGCAGCGGGACAAACTCCTATAATTCACCCCTCCACTTT. Amino acids: CASSGTNSYNSPLHF.

V and J are TRBV5-4 and TRBJ2-1; 7 bases line up with TRBD1. The CDR3 length is 13 residues. J gave up 4 bases and V 4 bases, and 2 bases lay outside the gene matches. Germline V CDR1 and CDR2: SGHNT, YYREEE (reference sequence). The CDR3 loop reads CASSEGQYNEQFF. CDR3 nucleotides: TGTGCCAGCAGCGAGGGACAGTACAATGAGCAGTTCTTC.

This sequence joins TRBV19 and TRBJ2-4; 7 bases fit TRBD1. Germline values: CDR1 LNHDA, CDR2 SQIVND (reference sequence). Losses at the gene ends were 8 bases for V and 1 base for J; bases not matched to a gene: 5. This CDR3 region has 14 residues. The chain's CDR3 is CASAEQGAKNIQYF. The CDR3 DNA follows: TGTGCCAGTGCGGAACAGGGGGCCAAAAACATTCAGTACTTC. Variable domain in full (rest from reference TRBV19 and TRBJ2-4): DGGITQSPKYLFRKEGQNVTLSCEQNLNHDAMYWYRQDPGQGLRLIYYSQIVNDFQKGDIAEGYSVSREKKESFPLTVTSAQKNPTAFYLCASAEQGAKNIQYFGAGTRLSVL.

The rearrangement uses TRBV15 and TRBJ1-1; 10 bases map to TRBD1. The germline V gene has CDR1 LNHNV and CDR2 YYDKDF (reference sequence). This CDR3 is 14 amino acids long. J gave up 1 base and V 6 bases, and 2 bases lay outside the gene matches. CDR3 sequence: CATRRTGGNTEAFF. For the CDR3, the DNA is TGTGCCACCAGGAGGACAGGGGGGAACACTGAAGCTTTCTTT.

This sequence joins TRBV6-5 and TRBJ1-5, with 8 nucleotides matching TRBD1. J lost 1 base, V lost 6 bases, and 5 bases had no gene match. CDR3 length: 15 residues. The germline gives CDR1 MNHEY, CDR2 SVGAGI. The CDR3 is CASRMDRDSNQPQHF. Written as DNA, the CDR3 is TGTGCCAGCAGAATGGACAGGGACAGCAATCAGCCCCAGCATTTT.